This T cell receptor (beta chain) was sequenced for a study of shared clonotypes between healthy human individuals. Germline values: CDR1 MNHEY, CDR2 SMNVEV (reference sequence). The V and J ends lost 6 bases and 2 bases respectively, with 14 bases between them. The CDR3 spans 15 residues. Positive CCR7 selection of CD45RO-negative cells yielded the naive CD8 cells, and terminally differentiated effector memory CD45RA+ cells were excluded. In the sorted-subset replicate PCRs, roughly 210 ng DNA, roughly 30,000 T cell genomes, was used. Sequencing used immunoSEQ multiplex PCR; TCRdb keeps in-frame clones, though not all of them. The data contain approximately 2,200,000 clones, roughly 91% of them seen just once; the ten biggest clones take up 1.5% to 2%.

Sequencing was done on a sample of naive CD8+ T cells from PBMCs. The source of this sequence is a man aged 18 to 30 in good health. Some clones in this sample may be carry-over from other donors' samples. The chain combines TRBV27 with TRBJ2-1; D might be TRBD1 or TRBD2, each matching 5 bases. CDR3 sequence (DNA): TGTGCCAGCAGACCCGGGACCACCCCCTACAATGAGCAGTTCTTC. This encodes CASRPGTTPYNEQFF.